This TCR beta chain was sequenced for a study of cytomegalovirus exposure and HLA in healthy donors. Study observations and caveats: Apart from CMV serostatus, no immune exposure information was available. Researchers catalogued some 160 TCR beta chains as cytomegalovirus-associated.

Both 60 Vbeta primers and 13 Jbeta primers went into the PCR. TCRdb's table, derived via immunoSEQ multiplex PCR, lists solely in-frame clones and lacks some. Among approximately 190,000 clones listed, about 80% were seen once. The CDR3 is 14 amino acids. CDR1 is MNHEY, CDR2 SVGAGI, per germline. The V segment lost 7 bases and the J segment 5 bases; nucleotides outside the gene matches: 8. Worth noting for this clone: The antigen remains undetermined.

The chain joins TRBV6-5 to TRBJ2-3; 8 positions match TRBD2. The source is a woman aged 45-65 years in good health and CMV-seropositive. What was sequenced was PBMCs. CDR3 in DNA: TGTGCCAGCACCCGGGGACGGGGGGGAGATACGCAGTATTTT. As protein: CASTRGRGGDTQYF.